The clone carrying this T cell receptor (beta chain) was seen a few times. The CDR3 is 14 amino acids. The ends lost 5 bases at V and 2 bases at J; junction bases unmatched: 4. This entry is derived from a study of T-cell memory formation after mild COVID-19. TCRdb used MiXCR to reprocess the 5' RACE reads, holding one entry per CDR3 protein. The sample shows about 350,000 distinct CDR3 sequences, approximately 15% of them seen only once. The specimen sequenced was PBMCs or a T cell subset sorted from them (not recorded which). The sequence came from a man younger than 30 who had mild COVID-19 (a few samples of this study predate the infection). Cell type and time point are not known. The chain carries TRBV12-3 or TRBV12-4 and TRBJ2-7, with 9 bases that match TRBD1. The CDR3 DNA reads as TGTGCCAGCAGTCGGACAGGGGCTGCCTACGAGCAGTACTTC. Protein: CASSRTGAAYEQYF.